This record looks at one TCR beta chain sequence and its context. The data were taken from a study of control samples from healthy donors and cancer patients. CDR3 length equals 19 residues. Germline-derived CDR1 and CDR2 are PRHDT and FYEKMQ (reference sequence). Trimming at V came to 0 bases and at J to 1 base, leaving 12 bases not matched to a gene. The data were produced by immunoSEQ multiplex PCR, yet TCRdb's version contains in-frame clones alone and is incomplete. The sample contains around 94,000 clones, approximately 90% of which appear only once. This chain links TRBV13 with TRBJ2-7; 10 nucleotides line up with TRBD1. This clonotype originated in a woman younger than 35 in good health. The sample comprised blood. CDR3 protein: CASSLGTGGKRIRSYEQYF. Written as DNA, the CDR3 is TGTGCCAGCAGCTTAGGGACAGGGGGCAAAAGAATCAGGTCCTACGAGCAGTACTTC.